The 4 T cell receptor beta chains in this list originate from one sample, sequenced in a study of blood T cell repertoires in COVID-19 (dated by TCRdb to the early 2020s). Libraries came from the immunoSEQ multiplex PCR assay. TCRdb's version of the immuneACCESS table is confined to in-frame rearrangements and falls short of the full clone set. An unresolved V gene accounts for under half of the shortfall where checked; the remainder is of unknown origin. This sample has some 490,000 clones in its table, and roughly 88% of those were observed once. The ten largest clones take up 3.2% of the sample. Source material: peripheral blood. The origin of the receptors is a human donor in a cohort sampled during active COVID-19.

Points on this clone: Other DNA sequences in the sample encode the same CDR3. This chain joins TRBV7-3 and TRBJ2-1; D uncertain. Germline V lookup: CDR1 SGHTA, CDR2 FQGTGA. The CDR3 runs 12 residues. V was shortened by 4 bases and J by 6 bases, with 7 bases between the two germline ends. The CDR3 nucleotides read TGTGCCAGCAGCTCTGACTCCAATGAGCAGTTCTTC. Translated: CASSSDSNEQFF.

The V gene is TRBV13, the J gene TRBJ1-5; perhaps TRBD1 as D (6 bases). Germline CDR1 PRHDT, CDR2 FYEKMQ (reference sequence). The CDR3 has 15 amino acids. Trimming cost V 3 bases and J 1 base, with 10 bases left between them. The CDR3 spells CASSFRDRSNQPQHF. In nucleotides, the CDR3 is TGTGCCAGCAGCTTCCGCGACAGGAGCAATCAGCCCCAGCATTTT.

The V and J genes are TRBV2 and TRBJ2-6; maybe TRBD1 (6 bases). Germline V gene lookup returns CDR1 SNHLY and CDR2 FYNNEI. CDR3 size: 13 residues. The V end was cut by 7 bases, the J end by 2 bases, with 6 bases between. CDR3 DNA sequence: TGTGCCAGCACAGGGGCTGGGGCCAACGTCCTGACTTTC. This gives the protein CASTGAGANVLTF. The full variable domain, with the rest looked up from reference TRBV2 and TRBJ2-6, is EPEVTQTPSHQVTQMGQEVILRCVPISNHLYFYWYRQILGQKVEFLVSFYNNEISEKSEIFDDQFSVERPDGSNFTLKIRSTKLEDSAMYFCASTGAGANVLTFGAGSRLTVL.

The chain joins TRBV7-3 to TRBJ2-5; 7 nucleotides line up with TRBD2. Losses at the gene ends were 2 bases for V and 5 bases for J; bases not matched to a gene: 2. Germline CDR1 reads SGHTA; CDR2 reads FQGTGA. CDR3 length equals 13 residues. CDR3 residues: CASSLGGGETQYF. CDR3 DNA sequence: TGTGCCAGCAGCTTAGGGGGAGGGGAGACCCAGTACTTC.